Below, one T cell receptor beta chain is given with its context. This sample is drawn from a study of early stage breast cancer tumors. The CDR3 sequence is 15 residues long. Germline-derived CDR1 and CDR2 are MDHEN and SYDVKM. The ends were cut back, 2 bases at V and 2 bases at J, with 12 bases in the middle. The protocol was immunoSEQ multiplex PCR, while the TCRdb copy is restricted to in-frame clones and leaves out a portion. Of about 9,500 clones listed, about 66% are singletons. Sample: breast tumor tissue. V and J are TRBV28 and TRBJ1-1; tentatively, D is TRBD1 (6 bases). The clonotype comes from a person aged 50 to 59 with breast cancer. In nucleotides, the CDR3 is TGTGCCAGCAGTTTACCAAGGGGGAGAAACACTGAAGCTTTCTTT. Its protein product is CASSLPRGRNTEAFF.